The source of this T cell receptor (beta chain) is a study of blood T cell repertoires in COVID-19. Study summary: PBMCs, B-cell-depleted T cells, or T cells provided the cDNA or gDNA that made up the material.

The CDR3 sequence is 15 residues long. Germline V gene lookup returns CDR1 GTSNPN and CDR2 SVGIG (reference sequence). Between the trimmed V and J ends, which lost 2 bases and 0 bases, there was a span of 11 bases. Clones were sequenced by immunoSEQ multiplex PCR, and TCRdb holds only the in-frame ones, with some missing. The data hold tens of thousands of clones, with 70% to 90% observed a single time. This clone was found once. The clonotype originates from a man aged 35 to 55 with acute or convalescent COVID-19. The chain recombines TRBV30 with TRBJ1-3, with a weak D call TRBD1 (6 bases). Sequencing was done on a sample of peripheral blood. The CDR3 nucleotides are TGTGCCTGGAGTCGAGGGGGGGGCTCTGGAAACACCATATATTTT. This sequence encodes CAWSRGGGSGNTIYF.